This T cell receptor (beta chain) was obtained from a study of blood T cell repertoires in COVID-19 (dated by TCRdb to about 2020). For the study in its entirety: Collaborator samples came from the United States, Italy and Spain and covered acute and convalescent phases of COVID-19. The prospective study material was composed of cDNA or gDNA derived from T cells, B-cell-depleted T cells, or PBMCs. The dataset comprised deeply sampled blood TCRbeta repertoires from subjects exposed to, actively infected with, or recovered from COVID-19. A freely available public database, intended as a resource for researchers studying the immune response to SARS-CoV-2, is where the repertoires were released. The samples were drawn from the first 160 participants of the ongoing ImmuneRACE study and from over 950 subjects provided by 6 global collaborators. The sample metadata nearly always contained a de-identified subject ID, COVID-19 status, age in years and sex. Where HLA class I and class II types were available, the types were taken from metadata supplied by the sample provider, not from assay-based typing.

The immunoSEQ Assay, a bias-controlled multiplex PCR, was used to amplify TCRbeta CDR3 regions from genomic DNA. For the original study's pipeline: The number of nucleated cells in each sample was estimated from the amplification of reference gene primers within the assay. Sequence reads were collapsed and filtered to measure the absolute abundance of every unique TCRbeta CDR3 rearrangement. For each sample, productive Simpson clonality was calculated by taking the square root of Simpson's diversity index across productive rearrangements. TCRdb provides this immuneACCESS table in a form limited to in-frame rearrangements. Some clones are lacking; in checked studies, under half of them reflect an unresolved V gene, and why the rest are absent is not known. Clone size and V and J calls were adopted from that table, with D and trimming inferred from the DNA. For this sample there are 360,000 or so clones; 85% to 90% appear just once. The top ten clonotypes cover roughly 6.8% of the sample.

Each collaborating institution followed its own protocols to collect whole blood in K2EDTA tubes. Collaborator samples were shipped for TCRbeta analysis as frozen whole blood, isolated PBMCs, or DNA extracted from either sample type. Comment on this clone: Its target antigen remains unknown. Per-nucleotide qualities are absent, and no much larger clonotype sits a single base away.

The germline V gene encodes CDR1 MDHEN and CDR2 SYDVKM. Spanning cysteine to phenylalanine, the CDR3 consists of 15 amino acids. The kept DNA is CDR3 alone, 45 bases in frame from the first base. Germline trimming amounts to 2 bases on V and 3 bases on J, with 3 as the count of junction bases outside the gene matches. Overall results and qualifications from the work: The amount of clinical and demographic metadata varied by source and participant and was provided uncurated.

The source of this sequence is a man aged 18 to 30 with active or convalescent COVID-19. The sequenced sample consisted of peripheral blood. This chain joins TRBV28 to TRBJ2-3, and 9 junctional nucleotides match TRBD2. The nucleotide sequence is TGTGCCAGCAGTTTACGCGGGGGGGCGACAGATACGCAGTATTTT. It codes for CASSLRGGATDTQYF.